The 22 T cell receptor beta chains in this list originate from one sample, sequenced in a study of cytomegalovirus exposure and HLA in healthy donors. Vbeta (60) and Jbeta (13) primers were used in the PCR. Profiling relied on immunoSEQ multiplex PCR, and the TCRdb table lists in-frame clones only, not all of them. The repertoire holds 150,000 to 200,000 clones, with roughly 75% as singletons. Sequencing was carried out using PBMCs. The source of these receptors is a man aged 18-30 years in good health and CMV-seropositive.

The chain is built from TRBV4-1 and TRBJ2-1, with 10 positions matching TRBD2. In germline, CDR1 is MGHRA, CDR2 YSYEKL. The CDR3 has 19 residues. J lost 1 base, V lost 0 bases, and 9 bases had no gene match. The CDR3 region has the DNA TGCGCCAGCAGCCAAGAGGCTAGCGGGAGTTTAAGTTCCTACAATGAGCAGTTCTTC. Its protein product is CASSQEASGSLSSYNEQFF.

The chain recombines TRBV5-4 with TRBJ2-5; 9 nucleotides align to TRBD1. Germline V lookup: CDR1 SGHNT, CDR2 YYREEE (reference sequence). CDR3 length: 15 residues. The V and J ends lost 1 base and 5 bases, in that order; junction bases with no gene match: 6. The CDR3 DNA reads as TGTGCCAGCAGCTTGATGGGACAGGGTCTTGAGACCCAGTACTTC. Its protein product is CASSLMGQGLETQYF.

The chain recombines TRBV2 with TRBJ2-1, with TRBD1 matching 8 bases. The CDR3 is made up of 14 amino acids. CDR1 and CDR2 from the germline V gene are SNHLY and FYNNEI. J gave up 8 bases and V 6 bases, and 9 bases lay outside the gene matches. The CDR3 DNA is TGTGCCAGCAGGGACCGGACAGGGACGGATGAGCAGTTCTTC. It translates to CASRDRTGTDEQFF.

This sequence joins TRBV5-1 and TRBJ2-1, with a weak D call TRBD2 (6 bases). This CDR3 region has 16 residues. The germline V and J ends were trimmed by 7 bases and 0 bases, with 17 bases remaining between them. Germline assignment: CDR1 SGHRS and CDR2 YFSETQ. The CDR3 region is CASARSLTSSYNEQFF. DNA of the CDR3: TGCGCCAGCGCTCGCTCTCTGACTAGCTCCTACAATGAGCAGTTCTTC.

The J gene is TRBJ2-3, the V gene TRBV15, with D possibly matching TRBD2 (6 bases). This CDR3 contains 15 residues. CDR1 LNHNV and CDR2 YYDKDF come from the germline V gene (reference sequence). Deletions cut 4 bases from V and 3 bases from J, with 14 bases between. Here the CDR3 DNA reads TGTGCCACCAGCATCAGACTAGGCAGTACAGATACGCAGTATTTT. As protein: CATSIRLGSTDTQYF.

This chain links TRBV11-2 with TRBJ1-2, with 9 bases matching TRBD1. This CDR3 has 14 amino acids. V shed 4 bases, J shed 8 bases, and the junction held 8 bases outside the gene matches. Germline CDR1 and CDR2: SGHAT and FQNNGV. Here the CDR3 reads CASSYGDRVRGYTF. For the CDR3, the DNA is TGTGCCAGCAGCTATGGGGACAGGGTGAGGGGCTACACCTTC.

The V call is TRBV19, the J call TRBJ1-2; D remains unclear. Trimming shortened V by 0 bases and J by 3 bases, and 23 bases separated the two germline ends. The CDR3 is 19 residues long. CDR1 is LNHDA, CDR2 SQIVND, per germline (reference sequence). CDR3 bases: TGTGCCAGTAGTATAGATGGTCGAGACTTACCCAAAGCGGACTATGGCTACACCTTC. Its translation: CASSIDGRDLPKADYGYTF.

This clone was detected only once. The chain couples TRBV28 to TRBJ2-1; 8 bases are shared with TRBD2. J lost 8 bases, V lost 2 bases, and 5 bases had no gene match. Germline CDR1 MDHEN, CDR2 SYDVKM. The CDR3 covers 14 residues. CDR3 loop: CASSLGGTRYEQFF. The DNA for the CDR3 is TGTGCCAGCAGTTTAGGGGGGACTAGGTATGAGCAGTTCTTC.

This chain connects TRBV30 to TRBJ1-1; TRBD1 might be the D (6 bases). Germline loops: CDR1 GTSNPN, CDR2 SVGIG (reference sequence). Trimming shortened V by 2 bases and J by 2 bases, and 30 bases separated the two germline ends. This CDR3 has 20 residues. CDR3 nucleotides: TGTGCCTGGAGTAATATGTACAGGGAAAAGGGTTTGATAGTTAACACTGAAGCTTTCTTT. Its protein product is CAWSNMYREKGLIVNTEAFF.

This clone was detected a few times. CDR3 in DNA: TGCGCCAGCAGCGGGCAGGGGGGAGTGAGCACCGGGGAGCTGTTTTTT. Its protein is CASSGQGGVSTGELFF. The J gene is TRBJ2-2, the V gene TRBV4-1; D might be TRBD1 (7 bases). The CDR3 runs to 16 residues. Looked up from germline, CDR1 is MGHRA and CDR2 is YSYEKL. With 5 bases removed from V and 4 bases from J, the gap between germline ends came to 17 bases.

This chain connects TRBV28 to TRBJ2-7; 8 nucleotides match TRBD1. The CDR3 sequence is 13 residues long. Looked up from germline, CDR1 is MDHEN and CDR2 is SYDVKM. With 7 bases clipped from V and 2 bases from J, the junction kept 4 bases outside the gene matches. CDR3 amino acids: CASTGTGTYEQYF. Here the CDR3 DNA reads TGTGCCAGCACCGGGACAGGCACCTACGAGCAGTACTTC.

Only one count was recorded for this clone. V is TRBV27 and J is TRBJ2-5; the match to TRBD2 covers 11 bases. Germline CDR1 MNHEY, CDR2 SMNVEV (reference sequence). J lost 2 bases, V lost 2 bases, and 4 bases had no gene match. The CDR3 is 16 amino acids. CDR3 DNA sequence: TGTGCCAGCAGTTTAGGGCTAGCGGGAGGTCAAGAGACCCAGTACTTC. Its translation: CASSLGLAGGQETQYF.

The chain couples TRBV2 to TRBJ2-7, with TRBD2 matching 11 bases. The CDR3 extends over 13 amino acids. Unmatched junction bases numbered 4, after V lost 6 bases and J lost 6 bases. Germline V CDR1 and CDR2: SNHLY, FYNNEI. CDR3 loop: CASRPSGRSEQYF. In DNA form, the CDR3 reads TGTGCCAGCAGGCCTAGCGGGAGGAGCGAGCAGTACTTC.

The chain couples TRBV27 to TRBJ1-4; 8 bases are shared with TRBD1. Trimming at V came to 5 bases and at J to 7 bases, leaving 3 bases not matched to a gene. The CDR3 extends over 13 amino acids. Germline V gene sequence: CDR1 MNHEY, CDR2 SMNVEV (reference sequence). CDR3 in amino acids: CASSDRGVEKLFF. CDR3 nucleotide sequence: TGTGCCAGCAGTGACAGGGGAGTTGAAAAACTGTTTTTT. The full variable domain, completed using reference TRBV27 and TRBJ1-4, is EAQVTQNPRYLITVTGKKLTVTCSQNMNHEYMSWYRQDPGLGLRQIYYSMNVEVTDKGDVPEGYKVSRKEKRNFPLILESPSPNQTSLYFCASSDRGVEKLFFGSGTQLSVL.

The CDR3 spells CASSSTSGGGWEQYF. The DNA for the CDR3 is TGTGCCAGCAGCTCGACTAGCGGGGGGGGATGGGAGCAGTACTTC. J is TRBJ2-7 and V is TRBV7-8; 14 nucleotides align to TRBD2. V was clipped by 4 bases and J by 7 bases; unmatched bases: 6. Germline loops: CDR1 SGHVS, CDR2 FQNEAQ. The CDR3 has 15 residues.

This rearrangement joins TRBV20-1 to TRBJ2-5; D is ambiguous. Germline CDR1 and CDR2: DFQATT and SNEGSKA (reference sequence). V was trimmed by 3 bases and J by 5 bases, leaving 4 bases between them. The CDR3 loop spans 10 amino acids. The CDR3 reads CSASSETQYF. CDR3 coding DNA: TGCAGTGCTAGCTCCGAGACCCAGTACTTC.

The rearrangement joins TRBV11-2 to TRBJ1-4, with a possible D match to TRBD1 (6 bases). Germline CDR1 is SGHAT and CDR2 is FQNNGV. Trimming took off 3 bases at V and 2 bases at J, with 10 bases between the two ends. This CDR3 has 15 amino acids. For the CDR3, the DNA is TGTGCCAGCAGCTTGCTTACAGGGACTAATGAAAAACTGTTTTTT. Translated, it gives CASSLLTGTNEKLFF.

The chain couples TRBV2 to TRBJ2-5, with TRBD2 identical over 11 bases. The assigned J gene may be wrong: the sequence end matches TRBJ2-7 better. Germline-derived CDR1 and CDR2 are SNHLY and FYNNEI. The CDR3 sequence is 16 residues long. In DNA form, the CDR3 reads TGTGCCAGCAGTGTTACTAGCGGGAGTAGCTCCTACGAGCAGTACTTC. Its translation is CASSVTSGSSSYEQYF.

This clone was seen a handful of times. The chain has TRBV6-1 and TRBJ2-3, with D tentatively TRBD2 (6 bases). The CDR3 is 13 residues long. Looked up from germline, CDR1 is MNHNS and CDR2 is SASEGT. V was trimmed by 2 bases and J by 6 bases, leaving 9 bases between them. Here the CDR3 DNA reads TGTGCCAGCAGTGAAATTAGCGGCGATACGCAGTATTTT. Translating gives CASSEISGDTQYF.

This clone was detected only a few times. Other DNA sequences in this specimen translate into the identical CDR3. The chain couples TRBV4-1 to TRBJ1-5; 9 nucleotides match TRBD1. V was pared by 1 base and J by 2 bases, with 0 bases of the junction left unmatched. Germline V gives CDR1 MGHRA, CDR2 YSYEKL. This CDR3 region has 15 residues. CDR3 sequence: CASSQGQGGNQPQHF. CDR3 in DNA: TGCGCCAGCAGCCAAGGACAGGGGGGCAATCAGCCCCAGCATTTT.

This clone was counted only a few times. This chain links TRBV11-2 with TRBJ1-2; 8 bases fit TRBD1. Germline trimming cut 5 bases from V and 6 bases from J; bases unmatched to any gene: 5. The germline V gene has CDR1 SGHAT and CDR2 FQNNGV. The CDR3 has 13 amino acids. The CDR3: CASSPAGGNGYTF. The CDR3 DNA sequence: TGTGCCAGCAGCCCCGCAGGGGGCAATGGCTACACCTTC.

In its sample, this clone was seen a few times. CDR3: CASSQITGGTGGKTNVLTF. The CDR3, as DNA: TGTGCCAGCAGCCAAATAACAGGGGGCACGGGTGGAAAGACCAACGTCCTGACTTTC. The chain joins TRBV4-2 to TRBJ2-6; the match to TRBD1 covers 9 bases. Germline V gene lookup returns CDR1 LGHNA and CDR2 YNFKEQ. The J segment lost 8 bases and the V segment lost 2 bases, leaving 16 bases of the junction unmatched. This CDR3 has 19 amino acids.